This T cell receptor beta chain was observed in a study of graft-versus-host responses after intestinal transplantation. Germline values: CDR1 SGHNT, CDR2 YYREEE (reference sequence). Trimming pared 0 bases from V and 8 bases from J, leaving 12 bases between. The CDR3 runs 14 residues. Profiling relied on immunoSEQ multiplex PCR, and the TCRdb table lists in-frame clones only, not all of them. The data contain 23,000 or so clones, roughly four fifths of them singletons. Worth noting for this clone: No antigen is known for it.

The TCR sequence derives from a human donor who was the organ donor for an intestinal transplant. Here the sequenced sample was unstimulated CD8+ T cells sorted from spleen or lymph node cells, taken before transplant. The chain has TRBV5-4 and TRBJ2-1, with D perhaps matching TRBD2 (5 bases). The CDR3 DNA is TGTGCCAGCAGCTTGGTCGGAGGTAGGGATGAGCAGTTCTTC. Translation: CASSLVGGRDEQFF.